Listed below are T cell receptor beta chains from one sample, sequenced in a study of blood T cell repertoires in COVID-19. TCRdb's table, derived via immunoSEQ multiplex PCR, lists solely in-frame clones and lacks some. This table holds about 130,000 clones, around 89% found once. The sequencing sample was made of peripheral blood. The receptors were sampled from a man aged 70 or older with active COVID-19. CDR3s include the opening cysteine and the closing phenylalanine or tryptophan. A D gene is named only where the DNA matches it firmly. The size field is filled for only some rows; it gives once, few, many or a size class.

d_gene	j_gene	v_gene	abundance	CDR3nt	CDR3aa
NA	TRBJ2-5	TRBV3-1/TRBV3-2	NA	TGTGCCAGCAGCCCGGTTTCGGACTATCAAGAGACCCAGTACTTC	CASSPVSDYQETQYF
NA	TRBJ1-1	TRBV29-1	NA	TGCAGCGTCCTACGAAAGAACACTGAAGCTTTCTTT	CSVLRKNTEAFF
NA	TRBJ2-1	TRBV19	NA	TGTGCCAGTAGTATAGACGCCGCGACTGGCAACAATGAGCAGTTCTTC	CASSIDAATGNNEQFF
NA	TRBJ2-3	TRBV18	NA	TGTGCCAGCTCACCCCGTGGGGGAGGAGATACGCAGTATTTT	CASSPRGGGDTQYF
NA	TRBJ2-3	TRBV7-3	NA	TGTGCCAGCAGCTCCCCAGGGGCGAACACAGATACGCAGTATTTT	CASSSPGANTDTQYF
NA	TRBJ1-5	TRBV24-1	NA	NA	CATSDSGQGRGNQPQHF
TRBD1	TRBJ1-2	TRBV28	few	TGTGCCAGCAGTTTACCTGACAGGGTATATGGCTACACCTTC	CASSLPDRVYGYTF
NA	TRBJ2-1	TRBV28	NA	TGTGCCAGCAGTTTCCGCTACAATGAGCAGTTCTTC	CASSFRYNEQFF
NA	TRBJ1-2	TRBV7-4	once	TGTGCCAGCGGCGGGCCCGCTTCTCACTATGGCTACACCTTC	CASGGPASHYGYTF
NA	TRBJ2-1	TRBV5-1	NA	TGCGCCAGCAGTTCCTCGGGGAAGGACAATGAGCAGTTCTTC	CASSSSGKDNEQFF
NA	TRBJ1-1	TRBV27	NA	TGTGCCAGCAAAGGGGCGCGGACTGAAGCTTTCTTT	CASKGARTEAFF
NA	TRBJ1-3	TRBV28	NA	TGTGCCAGCAGGGCGGATCTCCGCTCACCTGGAAACACCATATATTTT	CASRADLRSPGNTIYF
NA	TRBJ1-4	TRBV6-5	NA	TGTGCCAGCAGCTCCGACAGGCGTAATGAAAAACTGTTTTTT	CASSSDRRNEKLFF
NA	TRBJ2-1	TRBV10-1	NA	TGCGCCAGCAGTGAGTCCGACAATGAGCAGTTCTTC	CASSESDNEQFF
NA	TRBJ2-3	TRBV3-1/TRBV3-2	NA	TGTGCCAGCAGCCAAGTCCAGGGTTGGGGCACAGATACGCAGTATTTT	CASSQVQGWGTDTQYF
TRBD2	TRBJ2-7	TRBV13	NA	TGTGCCAGCAGCCCGGGGACTAGCGGAGCCTACGAGCAGTACTTC	CASSPGTSGAYEQYF
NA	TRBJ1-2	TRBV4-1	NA	TGCGCCAGCAGCCCGACACCGGGGGTTGTCTATGGCTACACCTTC	CASSPTPGVVYGYTF
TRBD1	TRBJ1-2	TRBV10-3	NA	TGTGCCATCAGTGAGTCAGAAGGGGGCGGCTACACCTTC	CAISESEGGGYTF
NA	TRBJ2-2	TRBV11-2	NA	TGTGCCAGCAGCCCAGCAGGCACCGGGGAGCTGTTTTTT	CASSPAGTGELFF
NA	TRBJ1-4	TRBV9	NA	TGTGCCAGCAGCGTAGGCGGTACAACTAATGAAAAACTGTTTTTT	CASSVGGTTNEKLFF
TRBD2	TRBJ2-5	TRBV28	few	TGTGCCAGCAGTTCGGGGGGACTAGCGTTCCAAGAGACCCAGTACTTC	CASSSGGLAFQETQYF
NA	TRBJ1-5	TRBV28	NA	TGTGCCAGCAGTTCTACAGGGAGGGCCCGTCAGCCCCAGCATTTT	CASSSTGRARQPQHF
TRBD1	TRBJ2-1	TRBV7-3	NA	TGTGCCAGCAGCCAGGCAGGGGGTGTCTCCTACAATGAGCAGTTCTTC	CASSQAGGVSYNEQFF
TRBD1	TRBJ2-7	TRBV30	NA	TGTGCCTGGTCGACAGGGGGAAGTGCGTCCTACGAGCAGTACTTC	CAWSTGGSASYEQYF
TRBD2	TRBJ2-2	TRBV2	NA	TGTGCCAGCAGAGCCGGGACTAGCGGGAGCTCGGGGGAGCTGTTTTTT	CASRAGTSGSSGELFF
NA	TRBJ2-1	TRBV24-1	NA	TGTGCCACCAGTGATTACCCTAGCGTCGTTGATGAGCAGTTCTTC	CATSDYPSVVDEQFF
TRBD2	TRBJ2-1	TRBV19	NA	TGTGCCAGTAGTAAGGGGATAGGGGGACTAGGCCATTTCAATGAGCAGTTCTTC	CASSKGIGGLGHFNEQFF
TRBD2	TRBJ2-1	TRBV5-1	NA	TGCGCCAGCAGCTTGCGGGGGGATGAGCAGTTCTTC	CASSLRGDEQFF
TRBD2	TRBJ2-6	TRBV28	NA	TGTGCCAGCAGTTTAGAACTAGCGGCGTTCTCTGGGGCCAACGTCCTGACTTTC	CASSLELAAFSGANVLTF
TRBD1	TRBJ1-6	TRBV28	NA	TGTGCCAGCACCCCTTACCGGGTCGGGGACAGGGGATCACCCCTCCACTTT	CASTPYRVGDRGSPLHF
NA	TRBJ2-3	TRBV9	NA	TGTGCCAGCAGCGTATCGGCGGGAAGTGGTATAGATACGCAGTATTTT	CASSVSAGSGIDTQYF
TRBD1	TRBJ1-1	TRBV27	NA	TGTGCCAGCAGTTGGGACAGGGGGCTGGACACTGAAGCTTTCTTT	CASSWDRGLDTEAFF
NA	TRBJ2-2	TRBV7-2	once	TGTGCCAGCCGAGCAGGGGCCTCGGGCGGGGAGCTGTTTTTT	CASRAGASGGELFF
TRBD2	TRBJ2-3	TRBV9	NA	TGTGCCAGCAGCGGTAGCGGGGGGGGCACAGATACGCAGTATTTT	CASSGSGGGTDTQYF
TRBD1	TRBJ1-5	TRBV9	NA	TGTGCCAGCAGCGGACAGGGGAATCAGCCCCAGCATTTT	CASSGQGNQPQHF
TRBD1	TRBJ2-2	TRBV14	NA	TGTGCCAGCAGCTTCAGGGGGCGAGGTACCGGGGAGCTGTTTTTT	CASSFRGRGTGELFF
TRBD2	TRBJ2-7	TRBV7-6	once	TGTGCCAGCAGCTTACTCGGGACTAGCGGCTACGAGCAGTACTTC	CASSLLGTSGYEQYF